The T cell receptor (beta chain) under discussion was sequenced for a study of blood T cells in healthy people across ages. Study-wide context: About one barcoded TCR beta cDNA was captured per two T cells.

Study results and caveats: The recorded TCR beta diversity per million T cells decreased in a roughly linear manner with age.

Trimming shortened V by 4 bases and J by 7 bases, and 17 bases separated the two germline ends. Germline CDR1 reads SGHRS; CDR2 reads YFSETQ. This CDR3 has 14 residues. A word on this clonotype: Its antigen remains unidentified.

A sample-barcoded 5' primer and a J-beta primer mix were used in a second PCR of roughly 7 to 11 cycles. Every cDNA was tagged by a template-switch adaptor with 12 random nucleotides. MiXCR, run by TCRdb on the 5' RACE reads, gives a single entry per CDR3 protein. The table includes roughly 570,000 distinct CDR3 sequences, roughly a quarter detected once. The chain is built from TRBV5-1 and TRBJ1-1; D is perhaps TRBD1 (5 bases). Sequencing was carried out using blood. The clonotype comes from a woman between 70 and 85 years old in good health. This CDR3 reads CASSDGPSRGEAFF. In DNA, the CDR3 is TGCGCCAGCAGCGACGGGCCCTCGAGGGGTGAAGCTTTCTTT.